Each of the 4 T cell receptor beta chains below was sequenced from the same sample in a study of OX40 agonist ivuxolimab in advanced cancers. Here immunoSEQ multiplex PCR was the method, and the copy in TCRdb shows in-frame clones only, minus some. The table shows some 66,000 clones, with 60% to 80% occurring only once. Here the sequenced sample was CD4+ or CD8+ T cells sorted from blood, taken in a trial of the OX40 agonist ivuxolimab. Source of these receptors: an adult with an advanced solid tumor such as melanoma, head and neck, liver or kidney cancer.

The CDR3 is CASSSTPYEQYF. The CDR3 DNA follows: TGTGCCAGCAGCTCCACTCCCTACGAGCAGTACTTC. The rearrangement joins TRBV11-2 to TRBJ2-7; D call uncertain. The ends were cut back, 4 bases at V and 2 bases at J, with 6 bases in the middle. CDR1 SGHAT and CDR2 FQNNGV come from the germline V gene. CDR3 size: 12 residues.

This chain links TRBV5-1 with TRBJ2-7, with 9 bases fitting TRBD1. J was trimmed by 0 bases and V by 4 bases; bases with no gene match: 5. This CDR3 is 15 amino acids long. Germline V CDR1 and CDR2: SGHRS, YFSETQ. The CDR3, as DNA: TGCGCCAGCAGCGCACAGGGGGCGAGCTCCTACGAGCAGTACTTC. Protein product: CASSAQGASSYEQYF.

This chain joins TRBV6-6 and TRBJ1-2; no definite D call. Trimming took off 2 bases at V and 0 bases at J, with 7 bases between the two ends. From germline, CDR1 is MNHNY and CDR2 SVGAGI (reference sequence). This CDR3 comprises 14 residues. Here the CDR3 DNA reads TGTGCCAGCAGTTACGTCGGGTCTAACTATGGCTACACCTTC. It encodes CASSYVGSNYGYTF.

This clone was seen a single time. The rearrangement uses TRBV12-2 and TRBJ1-5. TRBV12-2 is recorded as a pseudogene. The CDR3 extends over 20 amino acids. CDR3 sequence: CASLQIYREDRRDCSQPQHF. The DNA for the CDR3 is TGTGCAAGTCTCCAAATTTACCGGGAAGATCGCCGGGATTGCAGTCAGCCCCAGCATTTT.